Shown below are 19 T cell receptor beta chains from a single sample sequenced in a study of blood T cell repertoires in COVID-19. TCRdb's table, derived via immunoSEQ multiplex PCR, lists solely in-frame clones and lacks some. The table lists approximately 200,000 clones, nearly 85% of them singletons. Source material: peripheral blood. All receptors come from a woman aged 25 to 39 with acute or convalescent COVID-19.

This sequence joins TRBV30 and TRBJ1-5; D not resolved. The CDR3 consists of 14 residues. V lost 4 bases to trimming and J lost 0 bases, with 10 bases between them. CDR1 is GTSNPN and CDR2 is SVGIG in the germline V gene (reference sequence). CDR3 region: CAWNPQASNQPQHF. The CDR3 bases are TGTGCCTGGAATCCCCAGGCTAGCAATCAGCCCCAGCATTTT.

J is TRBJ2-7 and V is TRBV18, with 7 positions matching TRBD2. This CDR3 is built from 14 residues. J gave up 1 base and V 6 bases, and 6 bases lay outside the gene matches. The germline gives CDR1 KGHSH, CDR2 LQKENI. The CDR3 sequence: CASSVSGGSYEQYF. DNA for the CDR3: TGTGCCAGCTCGGTATCCGGGGGGTCCTACGAGCAGTACTTC. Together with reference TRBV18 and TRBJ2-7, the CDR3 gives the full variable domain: NAGVMQNPRHLVRRRGQEARLRCSPMKGHSHVYWYRQLPEEGLKFMVYLQKENIIDESGMPKERFSAEFPKEGPSILRIQQVVRGDSAAYFCASSVSGGSYEQYFGPGTRLTVT.

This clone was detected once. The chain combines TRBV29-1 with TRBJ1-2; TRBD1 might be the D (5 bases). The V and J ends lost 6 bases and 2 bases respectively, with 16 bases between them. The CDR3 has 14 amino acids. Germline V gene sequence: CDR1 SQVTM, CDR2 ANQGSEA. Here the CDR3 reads CSVEGTAMNYGYTF. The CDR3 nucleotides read TGCAGCGTAGAGGGGACTGCCATGAACTATGGCTACACCTTC.

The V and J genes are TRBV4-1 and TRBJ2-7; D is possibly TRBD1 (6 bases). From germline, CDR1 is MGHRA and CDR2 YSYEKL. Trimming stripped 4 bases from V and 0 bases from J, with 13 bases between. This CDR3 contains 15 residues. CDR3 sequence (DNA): TGCGCCAGCAGCCCCTACAGGGAAAACTCCTACGAGCAGTACTTC. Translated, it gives CASSPYRENSYEQYF.

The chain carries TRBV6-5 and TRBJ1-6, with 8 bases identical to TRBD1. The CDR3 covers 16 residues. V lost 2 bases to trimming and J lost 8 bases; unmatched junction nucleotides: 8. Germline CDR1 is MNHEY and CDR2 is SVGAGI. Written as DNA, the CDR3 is TGTGCCAGCAGTTACGGACAGGGCGCTGGGGATTCACCCCTCCACTTT. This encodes CASSYGQGAGDSPLHF.

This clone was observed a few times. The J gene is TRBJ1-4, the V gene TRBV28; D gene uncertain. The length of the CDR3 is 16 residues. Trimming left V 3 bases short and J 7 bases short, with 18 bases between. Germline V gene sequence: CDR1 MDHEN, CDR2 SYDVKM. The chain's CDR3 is CASSFGGDLGSEKLFF. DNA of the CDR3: TGTGCCAGCAGTTTCGGAGGAGACCTAGGCAGTGAAAAACTGTTTTTT. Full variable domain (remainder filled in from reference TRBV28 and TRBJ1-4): DVKVTQSSRYLVKRTGEKVFLECVQDMDHENMFWYRQDPGLGLRLIYFSYDVKMKEKGDIPEGYSVSREKKERFSLILESASTNQTSMYLCASSFGGDLGSEKLFFGSGTQLSVL.

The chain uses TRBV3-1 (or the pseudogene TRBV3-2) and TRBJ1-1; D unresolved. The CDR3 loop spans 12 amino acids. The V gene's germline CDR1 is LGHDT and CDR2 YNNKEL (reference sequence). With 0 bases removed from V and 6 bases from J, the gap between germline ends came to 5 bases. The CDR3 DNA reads TGTGCCAGCAGCCAAGATCGGGCTGAAGCTTTCTTT. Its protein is CASSQDRAEAFF.

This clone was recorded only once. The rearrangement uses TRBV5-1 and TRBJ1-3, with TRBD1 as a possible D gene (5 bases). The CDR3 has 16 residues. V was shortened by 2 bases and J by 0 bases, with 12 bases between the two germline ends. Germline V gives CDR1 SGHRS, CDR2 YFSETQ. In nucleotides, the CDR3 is TGCGCCAGCAGCTTTGGGGCAACAAGCTCTGGAAACACCATATATTTT. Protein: CASSFGATSSGNTIYF.

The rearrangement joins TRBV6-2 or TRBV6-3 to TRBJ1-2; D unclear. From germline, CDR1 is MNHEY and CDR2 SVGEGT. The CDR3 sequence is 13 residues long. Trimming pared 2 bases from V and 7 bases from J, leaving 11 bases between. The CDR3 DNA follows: TGTGCCAGCAGTTACAGCGAGTCGGGTGGCTACACCTTC. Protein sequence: CASSYSESGGYTF.

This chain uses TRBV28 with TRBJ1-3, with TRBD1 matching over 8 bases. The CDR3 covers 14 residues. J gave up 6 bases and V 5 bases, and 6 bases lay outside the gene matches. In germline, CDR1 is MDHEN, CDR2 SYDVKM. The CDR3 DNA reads TGTGCCAGCAGTGCGACAGGGGTGGAAAACACCATATATTTT. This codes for CASSATGVENTIYF.

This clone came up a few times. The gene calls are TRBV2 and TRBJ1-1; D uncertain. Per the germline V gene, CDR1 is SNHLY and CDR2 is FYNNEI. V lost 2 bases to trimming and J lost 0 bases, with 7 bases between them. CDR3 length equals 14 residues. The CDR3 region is CASSERSMNTEAFF. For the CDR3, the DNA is TGTGCCAGCAGTGAACGGTCCATGAACACTGAAGCTTTCTTT.

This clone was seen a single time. Here the CDR3 DNA reads TGTGCCAGCAGTGCCGACAGGGTGCAGGGGTACACTGAAGCTTTCTTT. Protein sequence: CASSADRVQGYTEAFF. J is TRBJ1-1 and V is TRBV2, with 7 bases that match TRBD1. The germline gives CDR1 SNHLY, CDR2 FYNNEI. This CDR3 spans 16 amino acids. V shed 4 bases and J 3 bases; nucleotides not matched to a gene: 11.

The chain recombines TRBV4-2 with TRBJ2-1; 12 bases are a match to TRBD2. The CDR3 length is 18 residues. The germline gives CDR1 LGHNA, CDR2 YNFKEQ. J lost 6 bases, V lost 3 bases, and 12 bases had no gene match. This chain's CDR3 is CASSQFLGASGRVNEQFF. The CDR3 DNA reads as TGTGCCAGCAGCCAGTTCCTAGGGGCTAGCGGGAGGGTCAATGAGCAGTTCTTC.

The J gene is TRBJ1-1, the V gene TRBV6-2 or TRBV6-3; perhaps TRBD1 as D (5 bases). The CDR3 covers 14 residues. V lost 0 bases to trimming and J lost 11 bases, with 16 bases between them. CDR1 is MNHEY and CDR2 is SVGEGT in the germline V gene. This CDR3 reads CASSYSEGSRMAFF. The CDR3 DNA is TGTGCCAGCAGTTACTCGGAGGGGAGTCGAATGGCTTTCTTT.

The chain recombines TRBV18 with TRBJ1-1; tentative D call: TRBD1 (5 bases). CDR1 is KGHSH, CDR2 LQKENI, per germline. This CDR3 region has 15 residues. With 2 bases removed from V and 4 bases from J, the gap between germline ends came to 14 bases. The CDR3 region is CASSPTLDRTTEAFF. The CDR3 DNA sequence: TGTGCCAGCTCACCAACGTTAGACAGAACCACTGAAGCTTTCTTT.

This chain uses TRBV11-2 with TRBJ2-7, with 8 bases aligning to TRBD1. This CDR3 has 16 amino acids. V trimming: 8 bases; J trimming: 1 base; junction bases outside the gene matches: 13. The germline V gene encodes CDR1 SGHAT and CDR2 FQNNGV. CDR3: CASSQGQGAISYEQYF. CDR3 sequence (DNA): TGTGCCAGCTCCCAAGGACAGGGTGCTATATCCTACGAGCAGTACTTC.

The CDR3 sequence: CAWSLGTGPEKLFF. CDR3 DNA: TGTGCCTGGAGTTTAGGGACAGGGCCCGAAAAACTGTTTTTT. This rearrangement joins TRBV30 to TRBJ1-4, with 9 bases that match TRBD1. The ends lost 2 bases at V and 8 bases at J; junction bases unmatched: 6. Germline CDR1 and CDR2: GTSNPN and SVGIG (reference sequence). CDR3 size: 14 residues.

In DNA form, the CDR3 reads TGCGCCAGCAGCCAAGAAACCGGGACAGGGGCGGAAAAACTGTTTTTT. Protein product: CASSQETGTGAEKLFF. V usage is TRBV4-3 and J usage is TRBJ1-4, with 10 bases lining up with TRBD1. V shed 0 bases and J 8 bases; nucleotides not matched to a gene: 6. The CDR3 has 16 amino acids. Germline V CDR1 and CDR2: LGHNA, YSLEER.

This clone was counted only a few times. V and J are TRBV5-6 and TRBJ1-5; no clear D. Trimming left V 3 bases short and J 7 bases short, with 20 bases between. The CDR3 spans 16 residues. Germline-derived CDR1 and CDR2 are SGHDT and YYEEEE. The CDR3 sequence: CASSYRLAEQRQPQHF. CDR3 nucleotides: TGTGCCAGCAGCTACCGTCTAGCCGAGCAACGGCAGCCCCAGCATTTT.